The 15 T cell receptor beta chains reported below all come from one sample, sequenced in a study of T-cell reconstitution after alpha-beta-depleted transplantation in children. Preparation of the TCRbeta library used unique molecular identifiers. TCRdb independently ran MiXCR on the PCR reads; one entry per CDR3 protein. The sample records roughly 200,000 distinct CDR3 sequences, about a tenth being singletons. This specimen consisted of PBMCs, obtained before TCRalphabeta/CD19-depleted stem cell transplant. The receptors derive from a child less than two years old with acute myeloid leukemia, due to receive a stem cell transplant.

This clonotype occurred many times. The chain recombines TRBV7-2 with TRBJ2-1; 8 positions agree with TRBD2. This CDR3 is built from 16 residues. V was pared by 5 bases and J by 9 bases, with 15 bases of the junction left unmatched. Germline values: CDR1 SGHTA, CDR2 FQGNSA. CDR3 protein: CASSLTGAGGFAEQFF. The CDR3 DNA follows: TGTGCCAGCAGCCTTACGGGGGCGGGAGGCTTTGCTGAGCAGTTCTTC.

This clonotype appeared many times. This chain connects TRBV12-3 or TRBV12-4 to TRBJ1-4; D ambiguous. CDR3 length: 15 residues. The ends were cut back, 5 bases at V and 8 bases at J, with 18 bases in the middle. The DNA of the CDR3 is TGTGCCAGCAGTCGTATGGGTGTGGAAGGCGAAAAACTGTTTTTT. This encodes CASSRMGVEGEKLFF.

This clonotype appeared a few times. The chain carries TRBV30 and TRBJ2-6, with TRBD1 identical over 8 bases. The germline CDR1 and CDR2 sequences are GTSNPN and SVGIG (reference sequence). V lost 7 bases and J lost 0; bases outside the gene matches: 14. The CDR3 is 18 residues long. In DNA form, the CDR3 reads TGTGCCTCGGACAGGGCGACCGCCTTAAGCTCTGGGGCCAACGTCCTGACTTTC. It is translated as CASDRATALSSGANVLTF.

In its sample, this clonotype was seen many times. The rearrangement joins TRBV5-1 to TRBJ1-2; 7 nucleotides match TRBD1. V was pared by 0 bases and J by 6 bases, with 5 bases of the junction left unmatched. Germline assignment: CDR1 SGHRS and CDR2 YFSETQ. The CDR3 consists of 14 residues. CDR3 residues: CASSLVDRFHGYTF. DNA for the CDR3: TGCGCCAGCAGCTTGGTGGACAGGTTCCATGGCTACACCTTC. The variable domain in full, completed from reference TRBV5-1 and TRBJ1-2, reads KAGVTQTPRYLIKTRGQQVTLSCSPISGHRSVSWYQQTPGQGLQFLFEYFSETQRNKGNFPGRFSGRQFSNSRSEMNVSTLELGDSALYLCASSLVDRFHGYTFGSGTRLTVV.

The sample holds many counts of this clonotype. The V gene is TRBV10-3, the J gene TRBJ2-1; possibly TRBD2 for D (5 bases). Germline loops: CDR1 ENHRY, CDR2 SYGVKD. There are 14 residues in the CDR3. CDR3 DNA: TGTGCGGGGAGCGGTGACCAATGGGGTAATGAGCAGTTCTTC. It yields the protein CAGSGDQWGNEQFF.

The chain joins TRBV10-2 to TRBJ2-3, with D tentatively TRBD2 (5 bases). CDR1 WSHSY and CDR2 SAAADI come from the germline V gene. The CDR3 length is 11 residues. V was cut by 6 bases and J by 8 bases, with 9 bases left in between. The CDR3: CASRDWVTQYF. The CDR3 region has the DNA TGCGCCAGCAGGGACTGGGTTACGCAGTATTTT.

This clonotype appeared many times. This chain connects TRBV5-5 to TRBJ1-1; D possibly corresponds to TRBD1 (5 bases). Germline CDR1 and CDR2: SGHKS and YYEKEE (reference sequence). This CDR3 has 14 residues. Trimming shortened V by 4 bases and J by 1 base, and 11 bases separated the two germline ends. CDR3 residues: CASSVTVPNTEAFF. The CDR3, as DNA: TGTGCCAGCAGCGTGACAGTTCCGAACACTGAAGCTTTCTTT.

This clonotype came up many times. J is TRBJ2-7 and V is TRBV4-3; D possibly corresponds to TRBD1 (6 bases). Germline V gene sequence: CDR1 LGHNA, CDR2 YSLEER. With 1 base removed from V and 3 bases from J, the gap between germline ends came to 25 bases. The CDR3 extends over 19 amino acids. DNA for the CDR3: TGCGCCAGCAGCCAAGCTGTAATGTCGGGACACTCGAGAATCTACGAGCAGTACTTC. Translating gives CASSQAVMSGHSRIYEQYF.

A word on this clonotype: Just one base apart from a much larger clone, this may be a read error. The J gene is TRBJ2-4, the V gene TRBV14, with D maybe TRBD1 (8 bases). The V end lost 4 bases, the J end lost 9 bases, and 16 bases lay between the germline ends. The CDR3 extends over 14 amino acids. Germline values: CDR1 SGHDN, CDR2 FVKESK. CDR3 nucleotides: TGTGCCAGCAGCCTTCAGACAGGGGAGGGCATTCAGTACTTC. Amino acid sequence: CASSLQTGEGIQYF. The full variable domain, completed using reference TRBV14 and TRBJ2-4, is EAGVTQFPSHSVIEKGQTVTLRCDPISGHDNLYWYRRVMGKEIKFLLHFVKESKQDESGMPNNRFLAERTGGTYSTLKVQPAELEDSGVYFCASSLQTGEGIQYFGAGTRLSVL.

A remark on this clonotype: This may be a read error: a much more frequent sequence differs by one nucleotide. The chain employs TRBV7-9 and TRBJ1-5, with TRBD1 matching 9 bases. This CDR3 contains 15 residues. Germline trimming cut 5 bases from V and 2 bases from J; bases unmatched to any gene: 4. Germline V CDR1 and CDR2: SEHNR, FQNEAQ (reference sequence). The CDR3 DNA sequence: TGTGCCAGCAGCCGACAGGGGGTCGGCAATCAGCCCCAGCATTTT. This sequence encodes CASSRQGVGNQPQHF.

The table lists this clonotype with many counts. The chain couples TRBV29-1 to TRBJ2-1; 12 nucleotides agree with TRBD2. The junction had 12 bases not matched to a gene; V was cut back by 6 bases and J by 12 bases. The germline CDR1 and CDR2 sequences are SQVTM and ANQGSEA. CDR3 length equals 14 residues. The CDR3 region is CSVDSTSGGWWQFF. Written as DNA, the CDR3 is TGCAGCGTCGATAGTACTAGCGGGGGGTGGTGGCAGTTCTTC.

V usage is TRBV30 and J usage is TRBJ2-5; tentative D call: TRBD2 (6 bases). The V end was cut by 3 bases, the J end by 0 bases, with 17 bases between. The CDR3 has 16 residues. Germline CDR1 GTSNPN, CDR2 SVGIG (reference sequence). In nucleotides, the CDR3 is TGTGCCTGGAGGTCCCCGGGGGACCTGTACCAAGAGACCCAGTACTTC. Translated, it gives CAWRSPGDLYQETQYF. Full variable domain (rest looked up from reference TRBV30 and TRBJ2-5): SQTIHQWPATLVQPVGSPLSLECTVEGTSNPNLYWYRQAAGRGLQLLFYSVGIGQISSEVPQNLSASRPQDRQFILSSKKLLLSDSGFYLCAWRSPGDLYQETQYFGPGTRLLVL.

This clonotype has a count of ten or more. The chain joins TRBV2 to TRBJ1-4; no firm D call. Trimming took off 7 bases at V and 6 bases at J, with 12 bases between the two ends. Germline loops: CDR1 SNHLY, CDR2 FYNNEI. This CDR3 is 13 amino acids long. The CDR3 DNA follows: TGTGCCAGCAATAGACGGGAGGATGAAAAACTGTTTTTT. It codes for CASNRREDEKLFF.

This clonotype came up many times. This chain joins TRBV7-2 and TRBJ2-1; TRBD2 matches 7 bases. Per the germline V gene, CDR1 is SGHTA and CDR2 is FQGNSA. J lost 1 base, V lost 4 bases, and 4 bases had no gene match. The CDR3 totals 15 residues. CDR3 amino acids: CASSWASGSYNEQFF. In DNA form, the CDR3 reads TGTGCCAGCAGCTGGGCTAGCGGTTCCTACAATGAGCAGTTCTTC.

The J gene is TRBJ1-3, the V gene TRBV9, with 7 positions matching TRBD1. CDR1 and CDR2 (germline): SGDLS, YYNGEE. The CDR3 extends over 15 amino acids. V shed 4 bases, J shed 4 bases, and the junction held 8 bases outside the gene matches. CDR3 protein: CASSQRTGPGNTIYF. CDR3 DNA sequence: TGTGCCAGCAGCCAACGGACAGGACCGGGAAACACCATATATTTT.